This TCR beta chain was recorded in a study of T cells expressing NK-cell markers. Across the study: Sequencing of TCR beta repertoires drew on sorted CD3+CD56+NKG2C+, CD3+CD56+NKG2C- and CD3+CD56-NKG2C+ T cells. Among the eight sequenced donors, seven tested HCMV-seropositive and one tested seronegative. Study-wide findings and caveats: In more than 5 donors, dominant CD3+CD56+NKG2C+ clones formed roughly 1.0-7.0% of CD8+ cells. A few of the donors also had these clonotypes leading their CD3+CD56-NKG2C+ fraction.

Turning to this clonotype: Its antigen remains unidentified.

CDR3 length: 15 residues. Looked up from germline, CDR1 is MDHEN and CDR2 is SYDVKM. TCRdb reprocessed the 5' RACE reads and stores each CDR3 protein as one record, lacking DNA. This listing includes over 120,000 distinct CDR3 sequences. This receptor was identified in a man younger than 35 in good health. V is TRBV28 and J is TRBJ2-3; TCRdb proposes TRBD2, but this gene call is untestable without DNA. Sample: blood T cells: a sorted CD56 or NKG2C T cell subset, CD4+ or CD8+ T cells, or bulk PBMC T cells (not recorded which). CDR3 sequence reads: CASSLVTSLTDTQYF.